The TCR beta chain under discussion was sequenced for a study of blood T cell repertoires in COVID-19 (TCRdb year 2020). With respect to the entire study: Collaborator samples came from the United States, Italy and Spain and covered acute and convalescent phases of COVID-19. The prospective study material was composed of cDNA or gDNA derived from T cells, B-cell-depleted T cells, or PBMCs. Sample metadata almost always included a de-identified subject ID, COVID-19 status, age in years and sex. The dataset comprised deeply sampled blood TCRbeta repertoires from subjects exposed to, actively infected with, or recovered from COVID-19. Where available, HLA class I and class II types were obtained from metadata supplied by the sample provider rather than from assay-based typing. The repertoires were released in a freely available public database meant as a resource for research on the immune response to SARS-CoV-2. The samples were drawn from the first 160 participants of the ongoing ImmuneRACE study and from about 1,200 subjects provided by 6 global collaborators.

Results the study describes overall, beyond this receptor: The amount of clinical and demographic metadata varied by source and participant and was provided uncurated.

TCRbeta CDR3 regions were amplified from genomic DNA by means of the immunoSEQ Assay, a bias-controlled multiplex PCR. Per the source publication's procedure: The number of nucleated cells in each sample was estimated from the amplification of reference gene primers within the assay. To quantify the absolute abundance of each unique TCRbeta CDR3 rearrangement, sequence reads were collapsed and filtered. For each sample, productive Simpson clonality was calculated by taking the square root of Simpson's diversity index across productive rearrangements. Not all clones reach the TCRdb copy of this immuneACCESS table, which keeps in-frame sequences only. Checked studies attribute under half of the gap to unresolved V genes and leave the rest unexplained. The V and J calls and the clone size are those of that table, but D and trimming were determined from the DNA. The sample contains a few hundred thousand clones, over 75% of them found a single time. Around 9.3% of the sample comes from the top ten.

Enrolling through a virtual design, the prospective study's participants ranged in age from roughly 18 to 100 years and lived across some 22 United States geographic areas. Cohort assignment in the prospective study relied on participant-reported clinical history from a screening survey and a study questionnaire. Recovered participants in ImmuneRACE Cohort 3 were defined as having two consecutive negative NP/OP PCR tests, clearance from a healthcare professional, or resolution of symptoms. Each participant in the prospective study had whole blood, serum and a nasopharyngeal or oropharyngeal swab collected by mobile phlebotomists. Participants in the prospective study had the option to provide additional blood draws and questionnaires over an approximately 2-month period. Prospective study blood samples were shipped either frozen or at room temperature before DNA extraction. The CDR3 runs 16 amino acids, cysteine and phenylalanine included. Left in the record is the CDR3 DNA by itself, 48 bases read in frame from the first base. Germline trimming amounts to 6 bases on V and 1 base on J, with 9 as the count of junction bases outside the gene matches. For CDR1 and CDR2, the germline V gene lists SGHVS and FQNEAQ.

For this clone: What antigen it recognizes has not been identified. The sample holds no much larger clone one base away, and base qualities are not on file.

The rearranged segments are TRBV7-8 and TRBJ2-3; the junction holds 8 bases that match TRBD1. Sequenced material: PBMCs or T cells enriched from blood (not recorded which). This TCR came from a woman between 18 and 29 years old who had recovered from COVID-19. The CDR3 loop reads CASSSDRGFGTDTQYF. The DNA reads as follows: TGTGCCAGCAGTAGTGACAGGGGATTTGGCACAGATACGCAGTATTTT.